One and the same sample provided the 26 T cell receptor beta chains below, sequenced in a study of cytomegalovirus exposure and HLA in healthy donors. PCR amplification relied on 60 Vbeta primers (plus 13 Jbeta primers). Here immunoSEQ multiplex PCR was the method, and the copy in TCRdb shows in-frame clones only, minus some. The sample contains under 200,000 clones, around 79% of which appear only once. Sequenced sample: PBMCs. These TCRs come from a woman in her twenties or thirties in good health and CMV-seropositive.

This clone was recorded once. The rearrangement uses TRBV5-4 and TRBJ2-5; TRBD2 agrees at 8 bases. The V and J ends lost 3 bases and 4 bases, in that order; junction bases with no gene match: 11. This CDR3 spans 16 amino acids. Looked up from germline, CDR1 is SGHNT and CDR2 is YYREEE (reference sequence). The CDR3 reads CASSSKRAGEGETQYF. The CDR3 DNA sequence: TGTGCCAGCAGCTCCAAGAGAGCGGGAGAGGGAGAGACCCAGTACTTC.

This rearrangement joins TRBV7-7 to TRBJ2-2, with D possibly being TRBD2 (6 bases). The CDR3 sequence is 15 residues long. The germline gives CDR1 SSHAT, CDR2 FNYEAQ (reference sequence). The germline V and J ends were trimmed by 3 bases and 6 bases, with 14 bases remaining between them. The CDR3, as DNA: TGTGCCAGCAGCTTTGCGGACGGGGGACCCGGGGAGCTGTTTTTT. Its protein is CASSFADGGPGELFF.

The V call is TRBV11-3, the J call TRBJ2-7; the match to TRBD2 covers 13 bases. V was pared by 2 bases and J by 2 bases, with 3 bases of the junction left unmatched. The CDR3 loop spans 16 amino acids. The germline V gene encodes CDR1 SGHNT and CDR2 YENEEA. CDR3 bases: TGTGCCAGCAGCTTAATACTAGCGGGAGGGCCCTACGAGCAGTACTTC. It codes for CASSLILAGGPYEQYF.

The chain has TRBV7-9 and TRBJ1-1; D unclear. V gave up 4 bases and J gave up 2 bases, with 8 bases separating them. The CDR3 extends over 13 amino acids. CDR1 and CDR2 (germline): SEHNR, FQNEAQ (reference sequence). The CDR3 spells CASSSRLNTEAFF. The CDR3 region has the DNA TGTGCCAGCAGCTCCAGACTTAACACTGAAGCTTTCTTT.

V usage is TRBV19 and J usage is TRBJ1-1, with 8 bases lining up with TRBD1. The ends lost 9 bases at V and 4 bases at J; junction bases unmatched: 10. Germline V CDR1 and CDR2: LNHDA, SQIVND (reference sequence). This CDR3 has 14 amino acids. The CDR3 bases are TGTGCCAGCCTAAATCAGGACAGGGCCACTGAAGCTTTCTTT. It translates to CASLNQDRATEAFF.

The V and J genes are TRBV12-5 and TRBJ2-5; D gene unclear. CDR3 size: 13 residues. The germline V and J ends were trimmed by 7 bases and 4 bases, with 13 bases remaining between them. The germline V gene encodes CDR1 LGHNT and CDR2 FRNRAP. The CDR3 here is CASAPPSRETQYF. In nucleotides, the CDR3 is TGTGCTAGTGCCCCCCCGTCTCGAGAGACCCAGTACTTC.

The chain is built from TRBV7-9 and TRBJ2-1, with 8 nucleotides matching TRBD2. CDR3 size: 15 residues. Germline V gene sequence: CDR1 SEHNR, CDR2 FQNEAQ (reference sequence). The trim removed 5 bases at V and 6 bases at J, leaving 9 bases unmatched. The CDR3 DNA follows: TGTGCCAGCAGCCCCCGGGAGGGCCTAATCAATGAGCAGTTCTTC. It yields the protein CASSPREGLINEQFF.

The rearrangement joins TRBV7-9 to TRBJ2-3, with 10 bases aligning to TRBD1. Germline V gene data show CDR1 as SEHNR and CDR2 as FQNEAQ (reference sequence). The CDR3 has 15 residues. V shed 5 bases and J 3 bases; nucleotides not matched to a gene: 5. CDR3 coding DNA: TGTGCCAGCAGCGACGGACAGGGGGTTACAGATACGCAGTATTTT. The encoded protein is CASSDGQGVTDTQYF.

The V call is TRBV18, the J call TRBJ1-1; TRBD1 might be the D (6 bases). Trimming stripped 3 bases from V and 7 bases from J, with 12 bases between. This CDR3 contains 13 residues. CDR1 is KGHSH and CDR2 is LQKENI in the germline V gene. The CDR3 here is CASSPVGAGEAFF. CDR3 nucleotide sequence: TGTGCCAGCTCACCTGTGGGGGCCGGTGAAGCTTTCTTT. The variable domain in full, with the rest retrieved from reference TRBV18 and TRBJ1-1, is NAGVMQNPRHLVRRRGQEARLRCSPMKGHSHVYWYRQLPEEGLKFMVYLQKENIIDESGMPKERFSAEFPKEGPSILRIQQVVRGDSAAYFCASSPVGAGEAFFGQGTRLTVV.

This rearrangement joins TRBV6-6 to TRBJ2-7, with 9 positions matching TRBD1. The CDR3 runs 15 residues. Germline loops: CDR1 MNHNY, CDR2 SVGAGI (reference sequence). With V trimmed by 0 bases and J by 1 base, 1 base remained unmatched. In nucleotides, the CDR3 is TGTGCCAGCAGTTACTCGACAGGGGGATCCTACGAGCAGTACTTC. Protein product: CASSYSTGGSYEQYF.

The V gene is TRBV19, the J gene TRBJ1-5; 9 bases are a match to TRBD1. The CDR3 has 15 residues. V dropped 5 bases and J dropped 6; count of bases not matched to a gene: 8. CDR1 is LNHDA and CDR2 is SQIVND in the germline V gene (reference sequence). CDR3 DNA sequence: TGTGCCAGTAGTTACACAGGGGGCCGGAGTCAGCCCCAGCATTTT. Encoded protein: CASSYTGGRSQPQHF.

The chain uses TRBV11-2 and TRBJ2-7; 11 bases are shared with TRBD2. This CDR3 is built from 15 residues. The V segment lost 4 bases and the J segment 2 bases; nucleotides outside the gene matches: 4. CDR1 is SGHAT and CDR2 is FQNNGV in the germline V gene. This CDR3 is CASSSGLAGTYEQYF. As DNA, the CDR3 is TGTGCCAGCAGCTCCGGACTAGCGGGCACCTACGAGCAGTACTTC.

CDR3 in DNA: TGTGCCAGCAGTTTATTTAATTTTGTCGGGAGAACAACTAATGAAAAACTGTTTTTT. Amino acid sequence: CASSLFNFVGRTTNEKLFF. V is TRBV27 and J is TRBJ1-4; D ambiguous. Looked up from germline, CDR1 is MNHEY and CDR2 is SMNVEV (reference sequence). This CDR3 has 19 residues. Trimming shortened V by 1 base and J by 0 bases, and 18 bases separated the two germline ends. Together with reference TRBV27 and TRBJ1-4, the CDR3 gives the full variable domain: EAQVTQNPRYLITVTGKKLTVTCSQNMNHEYMSWYRQDPGLGLRQIYYSMNVEVTDKGDVPEGYKVSRKEKRNFPLILESPSPNQTSLYFCASSLFNFVGRTTNEKLFFGSGTQLSVL.

In nucleotides, the CDR3 is TGCGCCAGCAGCCCCGGACTAGCGGGAGAGCCCTCCACAGATACGCAGTATTTT. Translation gives CASSPGLAGEPSTDTQYF. The rearrangement joins TRBV5-1 to TRBJ2-3; 13 positions match TRBD2. Germline V lookup: CDR1 SGHRS, CDR2 YFSETQ. This CDR3 spans 18 amino acids. Germline trimming cut 4 bases from V and 2 bases from J; bases unmatched to any gene: 10. The full variable domain, rest sourced from reference TRBV5-1 and TRBJ2-3, is KAGVTQTPRYLIKTRGQQVTLSCSPISGHRSVSWYQQTPGQGLQFLFEYFSETQRNKGNFPGRFSGRQFSNSRSEMNVSTLELGDSALYLCASSPGLAGEPSTDTQYFGPGTRLTVL.

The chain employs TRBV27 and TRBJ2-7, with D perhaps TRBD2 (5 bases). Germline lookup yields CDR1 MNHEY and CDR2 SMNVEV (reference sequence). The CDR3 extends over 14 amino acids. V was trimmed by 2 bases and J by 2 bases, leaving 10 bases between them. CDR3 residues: CASSLGLTPYEQYF. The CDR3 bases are TGTGCCAGCAGTTTAGGACTGACCCCCTACGAGCAGTACTTC.

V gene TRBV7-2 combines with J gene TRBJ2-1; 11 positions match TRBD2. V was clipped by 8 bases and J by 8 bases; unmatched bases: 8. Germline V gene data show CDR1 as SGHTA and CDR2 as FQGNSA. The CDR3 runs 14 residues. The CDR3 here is CASGQTSGIYEQFF. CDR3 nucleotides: TGTGCCAGCGGACAGACTAGCGGGATATATGAGCAGTTCTTC.

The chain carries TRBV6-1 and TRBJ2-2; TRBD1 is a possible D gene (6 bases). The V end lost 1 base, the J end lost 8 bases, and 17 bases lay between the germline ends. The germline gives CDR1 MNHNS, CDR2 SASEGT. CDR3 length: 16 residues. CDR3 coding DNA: TGTGCCAGCAGTGAAGATTCTTGGGGGCTCTGGGGGGAGCTGTTTTTT. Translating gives CASSEDSWGLWGELFF.

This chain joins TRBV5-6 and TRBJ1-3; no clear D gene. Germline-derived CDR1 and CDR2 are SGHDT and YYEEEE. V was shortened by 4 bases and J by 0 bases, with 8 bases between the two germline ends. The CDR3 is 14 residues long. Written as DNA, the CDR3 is TGTGCCAGCAGCCTGGGAGGCTCTGGAAACACCATATATTTT. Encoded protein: CASSLGGSGNTIYF. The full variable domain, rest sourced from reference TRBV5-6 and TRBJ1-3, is DAGVTQSPTHLIKTRGQQVTLRCSPKSGHDTVSWYQQALGQGPQFIFQYYEEEERQRGNFPDRFSGHQFPNYSSELNVNALLLGDSALYLCASSLGGSGNTIYFGEGSWLTVV.

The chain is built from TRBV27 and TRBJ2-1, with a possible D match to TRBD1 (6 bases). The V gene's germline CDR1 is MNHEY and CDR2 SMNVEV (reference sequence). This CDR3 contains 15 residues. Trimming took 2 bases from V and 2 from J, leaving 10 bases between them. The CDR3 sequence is CASSLGGGPYNEQFF. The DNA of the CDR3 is TGTGCCAGCAGTTTAGGTGGGGGCCCCTACAATGAGCAGTTCTTC.

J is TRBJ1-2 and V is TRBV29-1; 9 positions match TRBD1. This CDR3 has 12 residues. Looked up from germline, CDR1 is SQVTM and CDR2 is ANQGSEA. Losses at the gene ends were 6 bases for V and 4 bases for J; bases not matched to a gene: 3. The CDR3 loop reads CSVGQGSYGYTF. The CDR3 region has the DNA TGCAGCGTAGGACAGGGGTCCTATGGCTACACCTTC.

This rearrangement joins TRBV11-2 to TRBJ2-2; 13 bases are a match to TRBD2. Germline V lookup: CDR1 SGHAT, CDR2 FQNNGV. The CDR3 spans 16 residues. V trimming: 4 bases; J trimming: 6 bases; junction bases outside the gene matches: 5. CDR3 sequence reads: CASSSPLAGGPGELFF. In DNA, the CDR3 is TGTGCCAGCAGCTCGCCACTAGCGGGGGGGCCCGGGGAGCTGTTTTTT.

CDR3 region: CASSDGTGSNYGYTF. CDR3 sequence (DNA): TGTGCCAGCAGTGACGGGACAGGGTCCAACTATGGCTACACCTTC. The chain has TRBV25-1 and TRBJ1-2; 9 positions agree with TRBD1. CDR1 is MGHDK, CDR2 SYGVNS, per germline. Trimming at V came to 3 bases and at J to 2 bases, leaving 4 bases not matched to a gene. This CDR3 has 15 amino acids.

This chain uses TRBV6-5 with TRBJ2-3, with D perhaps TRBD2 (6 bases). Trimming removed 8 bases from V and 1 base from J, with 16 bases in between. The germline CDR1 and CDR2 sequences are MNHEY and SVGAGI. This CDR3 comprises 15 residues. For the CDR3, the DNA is TGTGCCAGCGGTAGAGACGGGAGAGGCACAGATACGCAGTATTTT. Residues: CASGRDGRGTDTQYF.

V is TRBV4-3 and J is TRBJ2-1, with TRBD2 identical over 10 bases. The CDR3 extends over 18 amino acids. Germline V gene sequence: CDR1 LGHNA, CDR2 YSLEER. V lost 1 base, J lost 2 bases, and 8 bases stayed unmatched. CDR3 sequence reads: CASSQVLAGVGTYNEQFF. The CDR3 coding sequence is TGCGCCAGCAGCCAAGTTCTAGCGGGAGTCGGAACCTACAATGAGCAGTTCTTC.

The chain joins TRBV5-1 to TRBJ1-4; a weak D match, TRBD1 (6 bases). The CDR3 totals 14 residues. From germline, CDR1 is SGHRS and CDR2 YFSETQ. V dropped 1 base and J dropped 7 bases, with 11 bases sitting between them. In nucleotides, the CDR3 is TGCGCCAGCAGCTTGCCAGGGGCTGGTGAAAAACTGTTTTTT. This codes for CASSLPGAGEKLFF.

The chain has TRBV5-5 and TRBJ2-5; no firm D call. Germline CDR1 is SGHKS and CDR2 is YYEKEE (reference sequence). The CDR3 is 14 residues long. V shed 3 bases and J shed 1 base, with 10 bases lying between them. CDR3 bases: TGTGCCAGCAGCTCTCTACAGTTCCAAGAGACCCAGTACTTC. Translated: CASSSLQFQETQYF.